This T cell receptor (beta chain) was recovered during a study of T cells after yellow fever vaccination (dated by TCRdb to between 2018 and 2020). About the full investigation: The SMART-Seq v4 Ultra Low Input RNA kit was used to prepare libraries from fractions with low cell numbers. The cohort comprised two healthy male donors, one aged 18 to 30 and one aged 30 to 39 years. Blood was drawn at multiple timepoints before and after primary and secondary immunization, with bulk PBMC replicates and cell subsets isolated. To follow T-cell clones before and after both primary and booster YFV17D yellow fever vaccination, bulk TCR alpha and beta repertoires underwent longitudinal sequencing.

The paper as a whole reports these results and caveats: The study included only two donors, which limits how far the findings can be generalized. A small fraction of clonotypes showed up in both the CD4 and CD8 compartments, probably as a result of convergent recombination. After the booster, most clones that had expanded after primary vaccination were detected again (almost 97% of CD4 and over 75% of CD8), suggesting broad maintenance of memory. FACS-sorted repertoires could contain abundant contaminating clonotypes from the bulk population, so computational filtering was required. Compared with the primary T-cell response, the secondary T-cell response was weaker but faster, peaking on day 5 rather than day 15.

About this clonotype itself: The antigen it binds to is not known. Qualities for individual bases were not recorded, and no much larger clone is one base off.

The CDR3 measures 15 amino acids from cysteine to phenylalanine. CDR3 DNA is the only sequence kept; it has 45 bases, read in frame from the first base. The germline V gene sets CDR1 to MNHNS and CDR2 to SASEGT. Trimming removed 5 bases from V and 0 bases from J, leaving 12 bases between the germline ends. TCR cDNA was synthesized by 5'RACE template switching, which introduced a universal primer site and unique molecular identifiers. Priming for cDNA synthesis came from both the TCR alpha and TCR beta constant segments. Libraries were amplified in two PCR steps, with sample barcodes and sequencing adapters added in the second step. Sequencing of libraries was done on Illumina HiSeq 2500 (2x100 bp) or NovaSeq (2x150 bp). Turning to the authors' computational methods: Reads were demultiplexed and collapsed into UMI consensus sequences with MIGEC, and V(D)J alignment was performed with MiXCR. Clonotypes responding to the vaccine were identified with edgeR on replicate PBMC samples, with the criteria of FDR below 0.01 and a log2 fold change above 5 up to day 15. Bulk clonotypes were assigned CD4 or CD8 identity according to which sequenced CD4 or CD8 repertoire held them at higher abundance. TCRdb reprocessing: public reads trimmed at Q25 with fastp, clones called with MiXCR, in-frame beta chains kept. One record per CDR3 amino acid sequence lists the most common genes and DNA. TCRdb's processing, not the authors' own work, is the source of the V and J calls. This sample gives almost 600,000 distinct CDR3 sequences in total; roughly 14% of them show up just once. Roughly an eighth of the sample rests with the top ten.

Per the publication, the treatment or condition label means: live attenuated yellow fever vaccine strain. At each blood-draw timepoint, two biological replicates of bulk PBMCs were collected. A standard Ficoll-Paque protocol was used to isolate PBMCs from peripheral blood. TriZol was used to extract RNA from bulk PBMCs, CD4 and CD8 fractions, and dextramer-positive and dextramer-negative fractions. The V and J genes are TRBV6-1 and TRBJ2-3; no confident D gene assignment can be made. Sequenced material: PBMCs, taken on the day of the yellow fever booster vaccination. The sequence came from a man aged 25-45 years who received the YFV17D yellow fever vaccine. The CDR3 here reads CASSPPTQSTDTQYF. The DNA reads TGTGCCAGCAGTCCACCGACACAAAGCACAGATACGCAGTATTTT.